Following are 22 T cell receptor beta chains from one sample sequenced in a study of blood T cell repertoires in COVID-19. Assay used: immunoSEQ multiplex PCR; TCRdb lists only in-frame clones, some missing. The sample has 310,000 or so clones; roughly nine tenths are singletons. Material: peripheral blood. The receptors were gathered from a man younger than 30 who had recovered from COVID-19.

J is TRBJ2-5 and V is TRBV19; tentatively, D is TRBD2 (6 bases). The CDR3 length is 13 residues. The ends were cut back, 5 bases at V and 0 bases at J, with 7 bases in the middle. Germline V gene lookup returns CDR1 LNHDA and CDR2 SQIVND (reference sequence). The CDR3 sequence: CASSRDYQETQYF. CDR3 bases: TGTGCCAGTAGTCGGGACTACCAAGAGACCCAGTACTTC.

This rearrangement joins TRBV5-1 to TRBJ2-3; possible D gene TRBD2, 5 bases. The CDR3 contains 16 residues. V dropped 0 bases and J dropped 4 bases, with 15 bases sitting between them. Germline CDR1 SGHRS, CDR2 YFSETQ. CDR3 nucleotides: TGCGCCAGCAGCTTGGAGCGGCTAGCTATAGCAGATACGCAGTATTTT. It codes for CASSLERLAIADTQYF.

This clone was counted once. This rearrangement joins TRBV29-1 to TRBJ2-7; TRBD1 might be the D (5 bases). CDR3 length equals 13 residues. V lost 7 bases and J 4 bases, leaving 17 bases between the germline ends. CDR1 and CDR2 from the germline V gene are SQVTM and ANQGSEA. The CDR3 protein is CSARPGPGYEQYF. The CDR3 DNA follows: TGCAGCGCCCGACCAGGGCCAGGGTACGAGCAGTACTTC.

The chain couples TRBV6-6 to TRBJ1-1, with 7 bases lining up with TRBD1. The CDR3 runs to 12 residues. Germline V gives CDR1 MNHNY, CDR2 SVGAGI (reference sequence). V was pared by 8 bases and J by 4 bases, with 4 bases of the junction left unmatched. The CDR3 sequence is CASSAGGTEAFF. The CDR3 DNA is TGTGCCAGCTCCGCAGGGGGCACTGAAGCTTTCTTT.

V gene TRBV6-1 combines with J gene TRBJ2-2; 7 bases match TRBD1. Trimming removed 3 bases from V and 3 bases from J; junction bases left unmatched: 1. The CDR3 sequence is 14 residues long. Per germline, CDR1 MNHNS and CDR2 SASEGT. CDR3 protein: CASSDDRDTGELFF. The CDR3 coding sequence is TGTGCCAGCAGTGACGACAGGGACACCGGGGAGCTGTTTTTT.

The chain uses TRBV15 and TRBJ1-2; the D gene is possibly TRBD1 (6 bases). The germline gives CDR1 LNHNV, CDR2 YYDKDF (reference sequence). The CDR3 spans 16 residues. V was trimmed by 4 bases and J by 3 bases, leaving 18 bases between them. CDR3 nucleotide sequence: TGTGCCACCAGCAATCAAGAAATCGGGGGGCACTATGGCTACACCTTC. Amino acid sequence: CATSNQEIGGHYGYTF.

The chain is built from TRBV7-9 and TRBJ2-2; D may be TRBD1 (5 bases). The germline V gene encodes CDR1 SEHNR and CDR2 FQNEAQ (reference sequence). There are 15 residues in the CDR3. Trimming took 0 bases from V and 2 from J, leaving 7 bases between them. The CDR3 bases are TGTGCCAGCAGCTTAGCTGGACATAACACCGGGGAGCTGTTTTTT. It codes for CASSLAGHNTGELFF.

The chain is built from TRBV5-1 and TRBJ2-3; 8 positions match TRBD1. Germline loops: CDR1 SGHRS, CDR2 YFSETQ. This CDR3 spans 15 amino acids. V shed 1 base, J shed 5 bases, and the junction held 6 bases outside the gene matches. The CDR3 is CASSLPTGGEDTQYF. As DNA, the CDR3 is TGCGCCAGCAGCTTGCCAACAGGGGGTGAAGATACGCAGTATTTT. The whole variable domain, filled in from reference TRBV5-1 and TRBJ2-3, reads KAGVTQTPRYLIKTRGQQVTLSCSPISGHRSVSWYQQTPGQGLQFLFEYFSETQRNKGNFPGRFSGRQFSNSRSEMNVSTLELGDSALYLCASSLPTGGEDTQYFGPGTRLTVL.

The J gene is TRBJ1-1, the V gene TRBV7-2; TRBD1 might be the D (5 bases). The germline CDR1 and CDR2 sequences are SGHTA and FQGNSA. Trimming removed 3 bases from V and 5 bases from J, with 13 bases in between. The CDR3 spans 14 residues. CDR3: CASSFLAQGTEAFF. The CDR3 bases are TGTGCCAGCAGCTTCCTCGCTCAGGGAACTGAAGCTTTCTTT.

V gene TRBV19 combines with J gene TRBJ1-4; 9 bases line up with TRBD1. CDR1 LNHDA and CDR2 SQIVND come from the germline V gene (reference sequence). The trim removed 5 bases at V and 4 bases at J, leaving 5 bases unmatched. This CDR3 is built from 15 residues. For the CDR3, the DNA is TGTGCCAGTAGTCCCCGGGACAGGGTTAATGAAAAACTGTTTTTT. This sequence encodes CASSPRDRVNEKLFF.

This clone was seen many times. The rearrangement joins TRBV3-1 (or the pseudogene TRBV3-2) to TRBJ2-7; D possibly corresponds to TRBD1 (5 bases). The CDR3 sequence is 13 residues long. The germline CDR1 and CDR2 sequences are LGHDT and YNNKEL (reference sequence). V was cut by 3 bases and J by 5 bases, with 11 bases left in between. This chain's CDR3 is CASSQAQGNEQYF. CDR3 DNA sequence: TGTGCCAGCAGCCAGGCTCAGGGAAACGAGCAGTACTTC.

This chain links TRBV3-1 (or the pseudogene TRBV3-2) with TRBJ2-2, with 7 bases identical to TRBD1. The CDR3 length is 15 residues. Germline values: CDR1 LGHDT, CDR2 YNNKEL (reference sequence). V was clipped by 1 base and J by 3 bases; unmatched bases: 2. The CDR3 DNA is TGTGCCAGCAGCCAAGGGCAGGGGGACACCGGGGAGCTGTTTTTT. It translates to CASSQGQGDTGELFF.

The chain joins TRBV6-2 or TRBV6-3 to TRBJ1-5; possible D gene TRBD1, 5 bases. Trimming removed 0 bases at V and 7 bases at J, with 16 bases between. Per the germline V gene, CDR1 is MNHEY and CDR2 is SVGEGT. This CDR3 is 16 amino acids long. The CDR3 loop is CASSYSTGSRPQPQHF. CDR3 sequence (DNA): TGTGCCAGCAGTTACTCAACAGGATCCCGGCCCCAGCCCCAGCATTTT.

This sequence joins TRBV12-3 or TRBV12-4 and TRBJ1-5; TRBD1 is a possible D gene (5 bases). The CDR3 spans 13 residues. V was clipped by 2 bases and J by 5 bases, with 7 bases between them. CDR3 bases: TGTGCCAGCAGTTTACCAGGGTATCAGCCCCAGCATTTT. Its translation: CASSLPGYQPQHF.

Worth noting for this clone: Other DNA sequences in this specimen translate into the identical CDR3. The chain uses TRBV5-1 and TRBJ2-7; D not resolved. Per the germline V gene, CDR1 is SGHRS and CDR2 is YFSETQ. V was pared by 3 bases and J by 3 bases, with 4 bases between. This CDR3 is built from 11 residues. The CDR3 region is CASSSSYEQYF. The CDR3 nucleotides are TGCGCCAGCAGCTCGAGCTACGAGCAGTACTTC.

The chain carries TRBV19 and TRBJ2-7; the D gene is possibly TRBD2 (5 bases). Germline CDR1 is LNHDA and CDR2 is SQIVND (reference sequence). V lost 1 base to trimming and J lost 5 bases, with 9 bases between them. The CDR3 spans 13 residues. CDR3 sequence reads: CASSIASWNEQYF. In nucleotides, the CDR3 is TGTGCCAGTAGTATAGCTAGCTGGAACGAGCAGTACTTC. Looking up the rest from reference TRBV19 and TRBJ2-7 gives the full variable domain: DGGITQSPKYLFRKEGQNVTLSCEQNLNHDAMYWYRQDPGQGLRLIYYSQIVNDFQKGDIAEGYSVSREKKESFPLTVTSAQKNPTAFYLCASSIASWNEQYFGPGTRLTVT.

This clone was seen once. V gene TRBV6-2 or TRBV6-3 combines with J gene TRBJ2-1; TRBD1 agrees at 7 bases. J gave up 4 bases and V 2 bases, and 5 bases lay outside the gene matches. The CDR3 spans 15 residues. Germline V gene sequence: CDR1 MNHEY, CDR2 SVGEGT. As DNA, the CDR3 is TGTGCCAGCAGTTACCTGACAGGGAAATACAATGAGCAGTTCTTC. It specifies CASSYLTGKYNEQFF.

CDR3 protein: CASSLRQGADTQYF. For the CDR3, the DNA is TGTGCCAGCTCACTACGACAGGGGGCAGATACGCAGTATTTT. The V and J genes are TRBV18 and TRBJ2-3; TRBD1 matches 9 bases. The CDR3 is made up of 14 amino acids. Looked up from germline, CDR1 is KGHSH and CDR2 is LQKENI. V was pared by 4 bases and J by 4 bases, with 3 bases of the junction left unmatched.

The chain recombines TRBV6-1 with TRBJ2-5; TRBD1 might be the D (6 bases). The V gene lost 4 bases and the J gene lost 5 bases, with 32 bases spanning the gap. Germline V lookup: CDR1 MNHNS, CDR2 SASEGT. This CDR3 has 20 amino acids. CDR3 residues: CASSGLTRTVPLERGETQYF. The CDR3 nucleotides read TGTGCCAGCAGTGGCCTTACGCGGACAGTTCCACTTGAGCGAGGGGAGACCCAGTACTTC.

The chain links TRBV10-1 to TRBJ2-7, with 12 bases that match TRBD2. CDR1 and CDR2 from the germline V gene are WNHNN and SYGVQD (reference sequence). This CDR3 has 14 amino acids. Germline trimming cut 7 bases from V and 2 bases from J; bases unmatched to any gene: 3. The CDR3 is CASTRLAGAYEQYF. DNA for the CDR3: TGCGCCAGCACGAGACTAGCGGGGGCCTACGAGCAGTACTTC.

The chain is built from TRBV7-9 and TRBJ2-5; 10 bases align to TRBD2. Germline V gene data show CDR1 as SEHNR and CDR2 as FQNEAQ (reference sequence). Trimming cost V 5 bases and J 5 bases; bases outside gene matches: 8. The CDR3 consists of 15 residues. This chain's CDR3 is CASSTPSGSGETQYF. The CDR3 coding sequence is TGTGCCAGCAGCACCCCTAGCGGGAGTGGCGAGACCCAGTACTTC.

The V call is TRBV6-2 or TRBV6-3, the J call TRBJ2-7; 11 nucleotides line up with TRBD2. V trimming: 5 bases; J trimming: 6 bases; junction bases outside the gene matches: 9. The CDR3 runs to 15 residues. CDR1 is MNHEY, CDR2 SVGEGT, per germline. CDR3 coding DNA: TGTGCCAGCAGTAACCATAGCGGGGGGGCACGCGAGCAGTACTTC. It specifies CASSNHSGGAREQYF.